These 32 T cell receptor beta chains share one sample of origin, sequenced in a study of Ad26.COV2.S vaccination and SARS-CoV-2 variants. Treatment: some 19 received Ad26.COV2.S at low or high dose, single or two shots; five or six received placebo; per-sample allocation not given. Samples analyzed were those drawn on day 63 after the first vaccine or placebo injection. The protocol was immunoSEQ multiplex PCR, while the TCRdb copy is restricted to in-frame clones and leaves out a portion. The sample has over 350,000 clones, 75% to 90% seen once. Specimen: peripheral blood, collected in a trial of Ad26.COV2.S vaccine versus placebo. The receptors here all came from a person aged 18-60 years who received the Ad26.COV2.S COVID-19 vaccine or a placebo.

The chain employs TRBV4-3 and TRBJ2-4; D unclear. V was trimmed by 0 bases and J by 7 bases, leaving 22 bases between them. This CDR3 has 18 amino acids. Looked up from germline, CDR1 is LGHNA and CDR2 is YSLEER. The CDR3, as DNA: TGCGCCAGCAGCCAAGATATTGCGACCGTCGGAATCCCTAACATTCAGTACTTC. Protein sequence: CASSQDIATVGIPNIQYF.

The V and J genes are TRBV6-2 or TRBV6-3 and TRBJ1-2; unclear D gene. The CDR3 is 12 amino acids. The germline V gene has CDR1 MNHEY and CDR2 SVGEGT. Trimming removed 2 bases from V and 2 bases from J, with 3 bases in between. The CDR3 loop reads CASSYVNYGYTF. The CDR3 DNA reads as TGTGCCAGCAGTTACGTCAACTATGGCTACACCTTC.

This sequence joins TRBV10-3 and TRBJ1-2; the D is unclear. The CDR3 covers 12 residues. Germline assignment: CDR1 ENHRY and CDR2 SYGVKD. V was shortened by 11 bases and J by 9 bases, with 19 bases between the two germline ends. CDR3 in amino acids: CACRDTELRYTF. DNA of the CDR3: TGTGCCTGCCGGGATACGGAACTTCGCTACACCTTC.

V usage is TRBV27 and J usage is TRBJ1-2, with 8 nucleotides matching TRBD1. CDR3 length: 15 residues. V gave up 4 bases and J gave up 5 bases; unmatched junction bases: 9. Germline loops: CDR1 MNHEY, CDR2 SMNVEV (reference sequence). The DNA of the CDR3 is TGTGCCAGCAGTTCAGGGGGCAACGATTATTATGGCTACACCTTC. Encoded protein: CASSSGGNDYYGYTF.

The chain carries TRBV20-1 and TRBJ1-1; D is ambiguous. The CDR3 is 10 amino acids. The germline gives CDR1 DFQATT, CDR2 SNEGSKA (reference sequence). V was cut by 6 bases and J by 8 bases, with 10 bases left in between. The CDR3 bases are TGCAGTGCCTCTATTGAAGAAGCTTTCTTT. Its translation is CSASIEEAFF.

J is TRBJ2-7 and V is TRBV10-3; 8 nucleotides align to TRBD1. Germline CDR1 and CDR2: ENHRY and SYGVKD. Trimming at V came to 4 bases and at J to 2 bases, leaving 4 bases not matched to a gene. The CDR3 length is 14 residues. The CDR3 nucleotides are TGTGCCATCAGTGCGACAGGGGCAACCTACGAGCAGTACTTC. Its translation: CAISATGATYEQYF.

The chain couples TRBV3-1 (or the pseudogene TRBV3-2) to TRBJ1-2; unclear D gene. Trimming removed 2 bases at V and 7 bases at J, with 8 bases between. The germline V gene has CDR1 LGHDT and CDR2 YNNKEL (reference sequence). The CDR3 loop spans 12 amino acids. The CDR3 DNA follows: TGTGCCAGCAGCCAAAATCATCTTGGCTACACCTTC. Translating gives CASSQNHLGYTF.

This chain links TRBV30 with TRBJ1-1; possible D gene TRBD1, 6 bases. V shed 3 bases and J shed 0 bases, with 8 bases lying between them. The CDR3 sequence is 13 residues long. CDR1 is GTSNPN, CDR2 SVGIG, per germline (reference sequence). CDR3: CAWRGQLNTEAFF. CDR3 DNA sequence: TGTGCCTGGAGAGGACAGTTGAACACTGAAGCTTTCTTT.

This CDR3 reads CASGQQGAGYEQYF. CDR3 sequence (DNA): TGCGCCAGCGGCCAACAGGGGGCGGGCTACGAGCAGTACTTC. The rearrangement joins TRBV5-1 to TRBJ2-7; TRBD1 aligns across 9 bases. Looked up from germline, CDR1 is SGHRS and CDR2 is YFSETQ. V was clipped by 7 bases and J by 3 bases; unmatched bases: 8. The CDR3 is 14 residues long.

The rearrangement uses TRBV10-3 and TRBJ1-5; D call uncertain. The CDR3 runs 13 residues. V was clipped by 7 bases and J by 7 bases, with 14 bases between them. The germline V gene encodes CDR1 ENHRY and CDR2 SYGVKD. CDR3 nucleotides: TGTGCCATCACTGCAGGCACGGGGCAGCCCCAGCATTTT. Amino acid sequence: CAITAGTGQPQHF.

This clone has only a few counts. The rearrangement joins TRBV6-6 to TRBJ1-2; a possible D gene is TRBD1 (5 bases). CDR3 length equals 14 residues. Looked up from germline, CDR1 is MNHNY and CDR2 is SVGAGI (reference sequence). Trimming cost V 5 bases and J 5 bases, with 15 bases left between them. The CDR3 reads CASSVRETPYGYTF. The CDR3 DNA follows: TGTGCCAGCAGTGTCAGGGAAACGCCGTATGGCTACACCTTC.

The V gene is TRBV3-1 (or the pseudogene TRBV3-2), the J gene TRBJ2-3; 7 bases match TRBD1. CDR3 length: 18 residues. Trimming at V came to 5 bases and at J to 2 bases, leaving 16 bases not matched to a gene. Germline lookup yields CDR1 LGHDT and CDR2 YNNKEL (reference sequence). The chain's CDR3 is CASSSRDSKSVFTDTQYF. The DNA of the CDR3 is TGTGCCAGCAGCTCCCGGGACAGCAAGTCTGTATTCACAGATACGCAGTATTTT.

This chain uses TRBV5-5 with TRBJ2-5; no clear D gene. Germline V lookup: CDR1 SGHKS, CDR2 YYEKEE (reference sequence). The CDR3 sequence is 13 residues long. V was trimmed by 1 base and J by 5 bases, leaving 9 bases between them. CDR3 bases: TGTGCCAGCAGCTTGTACTGGACGGAGACCCAGTACTTC. It codes for CASSLYWTETQYF.

As to this clone: The sample has other DNA sequences that encode this CDR3 too. J is TRBJ2-2 and V is TRBV19; D not certain. Germline CDR1 is LNHDA and CDR2 is SQIVND (reference sequence). V dropped 2 bases and J dropped 5 bases, with 3 bases sitting between them. The CDR3 length is 12 residues. CDR3 protein: CASSISTGELFF. The DNA of the CDR3 is TGTGCCAGTAGTATATCGACCGGGGAGCTGTTTTTT. The whole variable domain, filled in from reference TRBV19 and TRBJ2-2, reads DGGITQSPKYLFRKEGQNVTLSCEQNLNHDAMYWYRQDPGQGLRLIYYSQIVNDFQKGDIAEGYSVSREKKESFPLTVTSAQKNPTAFYLCASSISTGELFFGEGSRLTVL.

The rearrangement joins TRBV18 to TRBJ2-7; either TRBD1 or TRBD2 may fit D (5 bases each). Germline V gene data show CDR1 as KGHSH and CDR2 as LQKENI. Between the trimmed V and J ends, which lost 3 bases and 5 bases, there was a span of 14 bases. The CDR3 loop spans 14 amino acids. The CDR3 DNA follows: TGTGCCAGCTCACCCCCCGCTGGGGGTCACGAGCAGTACTTC. Encoded protein: CASSPPAGGHEQYF. Full variable domain (remainder filled in from reference TRBV18 and TRBJ2-7): NAGVMQNPRHLVRRRGQEARLRCSPMKGHSHVYWYRQLPEEGLKFMVYLQKENIIDESGMPKERFSAEFPKEGPSILRIQQVVRGDSAAYFCASSPPAGGHEQYFGPGTRLTVT.

This chain joins TRBV10-3 and TRBJ2-2, with TRBD1 matching 7 bases. Germline V lookup: CDR1 ENHRY, CDR2 SYGVKD. The CDR3 is 13 residues long. V lost 5 bases, J lost 6 bases, and 3 bases stayed unmatched. The CDR3 loop reads CAISRGLPGELFF. The DNA of the CDR3 is TGTGCCATCAGTAGGGGGCTCCCCGGGGAGCTGTTTTTT.

The chain has TRBV19 and TRBJ2-1, with D unresolved. This CDR3 region has 13 residues. V gave up 5 bases and J gave up 7 bases, with 12 bases separating them. Germline V gene data show CDR1 as LNHDA and CDR2 as SQIVND (reference sequence). In DNA, the CDR3 is TGTGCCAGTAGTCTCTCCTCCGCAAATGAGCAGTTCTTC. Translation: CASSLSSANEQFF. Full variable domain (missing parts from reference TRBV19 and TRBJ2-1): DGGITQSPKYLFRKEGQNVTLSCEQNLNHDAMYWYRQDPGQGLRLIYYSQIVNDFQKGDIAEGYSVSREKKESFPLTVTSAQKNPTAFYLCASSLSSANEQFFGPGTRLTVL.

This rearrangement joins TRBV7-9 to TRBJ2-7, with a tentative D call TRBD1 (6 bases). Germline CDR1 reads SEHNR; CDR2 reads FQNEAQ (reference sequence). The CDR3 spans 17 residues. Trimming left V 4 bases short and J 2 bases short, with 21 bases between. For the CDR3, the DNA is TGTGCCAGCAGCTCGGATCGAAACCGGGACATGACCTACGAGCAGTACTTC. This encodes CASSSDRNRDMTYEQYF.

This rearrangement joins TRBV27 to TRBJ2-5; D might be TRBD1 (5 bases). The CDR3 loop spans 15 amino acids. In germline, CDR1 is MNHEY, CDR2 SMNVEV (reference sequence). With 1 base removed from V and 5 bases from J, the gap between germline ends came to 14 bases. CDR3: CASSLWGPAGETQYF. CDR3 nucleotides: TGTGCCAGCAGTTTATGGGGCCCGGCAGGGGAGACCCAGTACTTC.

CDR3 nucleotide sequence: TGTGCCAGCAGCCCCTTGGACAGAGACAATGAGCAGTTCTTC. Translated, it gives CASSPLDRDNEQFF. V is TRBV7-8 and J is TRBJ2-1; possible D gene TRBD1, 6 bases. In germline, CDR1 is SGHVS, CDR2 FQNEAQ. The CDR3 contains 14 residues. V lost 5 bases to trimming and J lost 5 bases, with 13 bases between them.

This clone was seen only once. The chain joins TRBV19 to TRBJ2-2, with TRBD2 as a possible D gene (6 bases). This CDR3 comprises 16 residues. The V end was cut by 3 bases, the J end by 5 bases, with 16 bases between. CDR1 is LNHDA, CDR2 SQIVND, per germline (reference sequence). The CDR3 coding sequence is TGTGCCAGTAGTATTCGGAGGGACGGAGGGACCGGGGAGCTGTTTTTT. Encoded protein: CASSIRRDGGTGELFF. The variable domain in full, completed from reference TRBV19 and TRBJ2-2, reads DGGITQSPKYLFRKEGQNVTLSCEQNLNHDAMYWYRQDPGQGLRLIYYSQIVNDFQKGDIAEGYSVSREKKESFPLTVTSAQKNPTAFYLCASSIRRDGGTGELFFGEGSRLTVL.

The gene calls are TRBV19 and TRBJ1-1, with a weak D call TRBD1 (5 bases). V was shortened by 3 bases and J by 4 bases, with 12 bases between the two germline ends. The CDR3 extends over 14 amino acids. Germline V gene sequence: CDR1 LNHDA, CDR2 SQIVND (reference sequence). The CDR3 DNA is TGTGCCAGTAGTATTCGGGGGGAGACCACTGAAGCTTTCTTT. Protein sequence: CASSIRGETTEAFF. The full variable domain, its missing parts supplied by reference TRBV19 and TRBJ1-1, is DGGITQSPKYLFRKEGQNVTLSCEQNLNHDAMYWYRQDPGQGLRLIYYSQIVNDFQKGDIAEGYSVSREKKESFPLTVTSAQKNPTAFYLCASSIRGETTEAFFGQGTRLTVV.

The gene calls are TRBV7-9 and TRBJ2-1; D may match TRBD1 or TRBD2 (5 bases each). Between the trimmed V and J ends, which lost 0 bases and 0 bases, there was a span of 9 bases. CDR1 SEHNR and CDR2 FQNEAQ come from the germline V gene (reference sequence). The CDR3 is 16 residues long. The CDR3 here is CASSLAGPLSYNEQFF. The CDR3 DNA reads TGTGCCAGCAGCTTAGCGGGACCCCTCTCCTACAATGAGCAGTTCTTC.

The CDR3 spells CASSGQLNTEAFF. In nucleotides, the CDR3 is TGTGCCAGCTCCGGACAGTTGAACACTGAAGCTTTCTTT. The rearrangement links TRBV3-1 (or the pseudogene TRBV3-2) to TRBJ1-1; D perhaps matches TRBD1 (6 bases). The CDR3 length is 13 residues. V dropped 8 bases and J dropped 0 bases, with 10 bases sitting between them. Germline-derived CDR1 and CDR2 are LGHDT and YNNKEL (reference sequence).

V usage is TRBV18 and J usage is TRBJ2-5; 14 nucleotides match TRBD2. Germline V lookup: CDR1 KGHSH, CDR2 LQKENI. The CDR3 is made up of 15 amino acids. Trimming took 4 bases from V and 4 from J; bases not matched to a gene: 2. CDR3 nucleotides: TGTGCCAGCTCACATGGGACTAGCGGGGGAGAGACCCAGTACTTC. Its protein product is CASSHGTSGGETQYF.

The chain has TRBV6-6 and TRBJ1-4; D uncertain. This CDR3 contains 14 residues. The germline CDR1 and CDR2 sequences are MNHNY and SVGAGI (reference sequence). Trimming removed 7 bases from V and 4 bases from J, with 13 bases in between. CDR3 coding DNA: TGTGCCAGCACCAGAGGAGAACTTAATGAAAAACTGTTTTTT. This encodes CASTRGELNEKLFF.

Of note for this clone: Different DNA sequences within this sample yield the same CDR3. This chain links TRBV6-5 with TRBJ1-1; a possible D gene is TRBD1 (5 bases). Germline CDR1 is MNHEY and CDR2 is SVGAGI. V was cut by 0 bases and J by 4 bases, with 9 bases left in between. The CDR3 covers 14 residues. The CDR3 bases are TGTGCCAGCAGTTACTCGGGGGGGGGCACTGAAGCTTTCTTT. Encoded protein: CASSYSGGGTEAFF.

The CDR3: CASSVYTTIQETQYF. In nucleotides, the CDR3 is TGTGCCAGCAGCGTATACACGACTATTCAAGAGACCCAGTACTTC. This rearrangement joins TRBV9 to TRBJ2-5, with TRBD2 as a possible D gene (5 bases). Germline lookup yields CDR1 SGDLS and CDR2 YYNGEE. Deletions cut 1 base from V and 2 bases from J, with 12 bases between. This CDR3 contains 15 residues.

The rearrangement joins TRBV10-3 to TRBJ2-1, with D possibly being TRBD1 (6 bases). The germline V gene has CDR1 ENHRY and CDR2 SYGVKD. Trimming took off 5 bases at V and 5 bases at J, with 13 bases between the two ends. The CDR3 sequence is 14 residues long. CDR3 in amino acids: CAISTGIGDNEQFF. In nucleotides, the CDR3 is TGTGCCATCAGTACAGGGATCGGGGACAATGAGCAGTTCTTC.

J is TRBJ1-5 and V is TRBV6-5, with D uncertain. CDR3 length equals 14 residues. Trimming left V 0 bases short and J 4 bases short, with 7 bases between. Germline V CDR1 and CDR2: MNHEY, SVGAGI. The CDR3 spells CASSYSRGNQPQHF. The CDR3 DNA reads as TGTGCCAGCAGTTACTCGAGAGGGAATCAGCCCCAGCATTTT.

A note on this clone: Within the sample, other DNA sequences also encode this same CDR3. The gene calls are TRBV9 and TRBJ2-3, with D uncertain. V gave up 0 bases and J gave up 2 bases, with 7 bases separating them. The CDR3 spans 14 residues. Per the germline V gene, CDR1 is SGDLS and CDR2 is YYNGEE. In DNA form, the CDR3 reads TGTGCCAGCAGCGTAGGGATTTCCACAGATACGCAGTATTTT. Its translation is CASSVGISTDTQYF.

A single count supports this clone. The J gene is TRBJ2-2, the V gene TRBV18; D tentatively fits TRBD1 or TRBD2 (6 bases each). In germline, CDR1 is KGHSH, CDR2 LQKENI. V gave up 3 bases and J gave up 5 bases, with 13 bases separating them. This CDR3 is 15 amino acids long. CDR3 nucleotide sequence: TGTGCCAGCTCACCGCCCGGGGGCGCGACCGGGGAGCTGTTTTTT. Protein sequence: CASSPPGGATGELFF.